Listed below are T cell receptor beta chains from one sample, sequenced in a study of cytomegalovirus exposure and HLA in healthy donors. TCRdb keeps only in-frame clones here, not all; method: immunoSEQ multiplex PCR. Of 150,000 to 200,000 clones in the sample, 77% were seen once. The sequenced sample was PBMCs. These receptors all come from a woman younger than 45 in good health and CMV-seropositive. Both conserved end residues are part of each CDR3. D genes are given only for firm matches. A clone size is listed for some rows: how often the clone was seen (once, few, many), or a class if it is expanded.

j_call: TRBJ1-2
clone_size: .
v_call: TRBV5-1
d_call: .
cdr3_nt: TGCGCCAGCAGCTTGGCCTGGGGAGAGGACTATGGCTACACCTTC
cdr3_aa: CASSLAWGEDYGYTF

j_call: TRBJ1-1
clone_size: once
v_call: TRBV6-1
d_call: TRBD1
cdr3_nt: TGTGCCAGCAGTGAATCAGGGGGCACTGAAGCTTTCTTT
cdr3_aa: CASSESGGTEAFF

j_call: TRBJ1-2
clone_size: .
v_call: TRBV30
d_call: .
cdr3_nt: TGTGCCTGGAGTCCCGGTGGGCATGGCTACACCTTC
cdr3_aa: CAWSPGGHGYTF

j_call: TRBJ1-1
clone_size: .
v_call: TRBV30
d_call: TRBD1
cdr3_nt: TGTGCCTGGACCGTTCAGGGGGCCCGGGGCGCTTTCTTT
cdr3_aa: CAWTVQGARGAFF

j_call: TRBJ2-3
clone_size: .
v_call: TRBV9
d_call: TRBD1
cdr3_nt: TGTGCCAGCAGCGTATCGTCGGCAGGGGGTTCCTTCGGGGATACGCAGTATTTT
cdr3_aa: CASSVSSAGGSFGDTQYF

j_call: TRBJ2-3
clone_size: .
v_call: TRBV4-1
d_call: .
cdr3_nt: TGCGCCAGCAACCAAGTGGCGGGGGCCTCGAGTGGCACAGATACGCAGTATTTT
cdr3_aa: CASNQVAGASSGTDTQYF

j_call: TRBJ1-4
clone_size: .
v_call: TRBV9
d_call: .
cdr3_nt: TGTGCCAGCAGCGTAGACATGGGAGGAACTAATGAAAAACTGTTTTTT
cdr3_aa: CASSVDMGGTNEKLFF

j_call: TRBJ1-3
clone_size: .
v_call: TRBV11-2
d_call: .
cdr3_nt: TGTGCCAGCAGCTTAGAAGCGGGGGGTTTCTCTGGAAACACCATATATTTT
cdr3_aa: CASSLEAGGFSGNTIYF

j_call: TRBJ1-1
clone_size: .
v_call: TRBV7-8
d_call: TRBD1
cdr3_nt: TGTGCCAGCAGCGACAGACAGGGTTTGAACACTGAAGCTTTCTTT
cdr3_aa: CASSDRQGLNTEAFF

j_call: TRBJ2-7
clone_size: .
v_call: TRBV6-1
d_call: .
cdr3_nt: TGTGCCAGCACATTGGGGGCAGGCGAGCAGTACTTC
cdr3_aa: CASTLGAGEQYF

j_call: TRBJ2-7
clone_size: .
v_call: TRBV6-1
d_call: TRBD2
cdr3_nt: TGTGCCAGCAGTCCCCGGGGACTAGCGAACGAGCAGTACTTC
cdr3_aa: CASSPRGLANEQYF

j_call: TRBJ2-7
clone_size: once
v_call: TRBV6-6
d_call: .
cdr3_nt: TGTGCCAGCAGTTACCCAGAAGACTACGAGCAGTACTTC
cdr3_aa: CASSYPEDYEQYF

j_call: TRBJ1-3
clone_size: .
v_call: TRBV30
d_call: .
cdr3_nt: TGTGCCTGGAGTGTAGGTAACAGAATTGGCACCATATATTTT
cdr3_aa: CAWSVGNRIGTIYF

j_call: TRBJ2-7
clone_size: .
v_call: TRBV5-6
d_call: .
cdr3_nt: TGTGCCAGCAGCTTGGTACAGGCCCCCTCCTACGAGCAGTACTTC
cdr3_aa: CASSLVQAPSYEQYF

j_call: TRBJ1-1
clone_size: .
v_call: TRBV6-5
d_call: .
cdr3_nt: TGTGCCAGCAGCACCCTTGGAGTGAACACTGAAGCTTTCTTT
cdr3_aa: CASSTLGVNTEAFF

j_call: TRBJ2-1
clone_size: .
v_call: TRBV7-2
d_call: TRBD2
cdr3_nt: TGTGCCAGCAGCTTATATAGGACTAGCGCCCTCAATGAGCAGTTCTTC
cdr3_aa: CASSLYRTSALNEQFF

j_call: TRBJ1-2
clone_size: once
v_call: TRBV7-2
d_call: .
cdr3_nt: TGTGCCAGCAGCTTAGGACAGTCTGTCAACGGCTACACCTTC
cdr3_aa: CASSLGQSVNGYTF

j_call: TRBJ1-4
clone_size: .
v_call: TRBV14
d_call: TRBD1
cdr3_nt: TGTGCCAGCAGCCACAGGGGGCCGACTAATGAAAAACTGTTTTTT
cdr3_aa: CASSHRGPTNEKLFF

j_call: TRBJ2-2
clone_size: .
v_call: TRBV30
d_call: TRBD1
cdr3_nt: TGTGCCTGGAACCGGCAGGGGGCGGCGAACACCGGGGAGCTGTTTTTT
cdr3_aa: CAWNRQGAANTGELFF

j_call: TRBJ2-1
clone_size: .
v_call: TRBV1
d_call: .
cdr3_nt: TGCACCAGCAGCCCTTCAGGGAGATTAGCGGGGTACGGTGAGCAGTTCTTC
cdr3_aa: CTSSPSGRLAGYGEQFF

j_call: TRBJ1-1
clone_size: .
v_call: TRBV5-8
d_call: .
cdr3_nt: TGTGCCAGCAGCCTCCCGGGGGTATACACTGAAGCTTTCTTT
cdr3_aa: CASSLPGVYTEAFF

j_call: TRBJ2-3
clone_size: .
v_call: TRBV5-6
d_call: TRBD2
cdr3_nt: TGTGCCAGCAGCACGACATTAGCGGGAGCATCAGATACGCAGTATTTT
cdr3_aa: CASSTTLAGASDTQYF

j_call: TRBJ2-7
clone_size: .
v_call: TRBV2
d_call: .
cdr3_nt: TGTGCCAGCAGTATCAACTACGAGCAGTACTTC
cdr3_aa: CASSINYEQYF

j_call: TRBJ2-5
clone_size: few
v_call: TRBV5-1
d_call: TRBD2
cdr3_nt: TGCGCCAGCAGCTTGGAAAGCGGGAGGGCCGAGACCCAGTACTTC
cdr3_aa: CASSLESGRAETQYF

j_call: TRBJ1-2
clone_size: .
v_call: TRBV15
d_call: TRBD1
cdr3_nt: TGTGCCACCAGCAGAGATTGGGGACAGGGTGGCTATGGCTACACCTTC
cdr3_aa: CATSRDWGQGGYGYTF

j_call: TRBJ2-2
clone_size: .
v_call: TRBV7-7
d_call: TRBD2
cdr3_nt: TGTGCCAGCAGCCCGACTAGCGGGAGGACCGGGGAGCTGTTTTTT
cdr3_aa: CASSPTSGRTGELFF

j_call: TRBJ2-2
clone_size: .
v_call: TRBV7-6
d_call: .
cdr3_nt: TGTGCCAGCAATGACAGGCCATCGAACACCGGGGAGCTGTTTTTT
cdr3_aa: CASNDRPSNTGELFF

j_call: TRBJ1-4
clone_size: .
v_call: TRBV5-4
d_call: .
cdr3_nt: TGTGCCAGCAGCTTGGGGTTTCCGTTCGGTGCAACTAATGAAAAACTGTTTTTT
cdr3_aa: CASSLGFPFGATNEKLFF

j_call: TRBJ2-3
clone_size: .
v_call: TRBV10-3
d_call: .
cdr3_nt: TGTGCCACAGGGGGGCTTTTAGTCACGCAGTATTTT
cdr3_aa: CATGGLLVTQYF

j_call: TRBJ2-2
clone_size: .
v_call: TRBV5-1
d_call: TRBD1
cdr3_nt: TGCGCCAGCAGTAGGGACAGTAACACCGGGGAGCTGTTTTTT
cdr3_aa: CASSRDSNTGELFF

j_call: TRBJ2-7
clone_size: .
v_call: TRBV2
d_call: .
cdr3_nt: TGTGCCAGCAGGTTACAGCAGGTATACGAGCAGTACTTC
cdr3_aa: CASRLQQVYEQYF

j_call: TRBJ2-3
clone_size: .
v_call: TRBV29-1
d_call: .
cdr3_nt: TGCAGCGTTGTTTTGGCTAGTGGTGGTTCAGATACGCAGTATTTT
cdr3_aa: CSVVLASGGSDTQYF

j_call: TRBJ1-4
clone_size: .
v_call: TRBV28
d_call: .
cdr3_nt: TGTGCCAGCAGTTCCCCGGGGGGTGAGGATGAAAAACTGTTTTTT
cdr3_aa: CASSSPGGEDEKLFF

j_call: TRBJ2-1
clone_size: .
v_call: TRBV27
d_call: TRBD2
cdr3_nt: TGTGCCAGCAGTGTCCGGGGCGAACTAGCGGGAGTGAGTAATGAGCAGTTCTTC
cdr3_aa: CASSVRGELAGVSNEQFF

j_call: TRBJ2-3
clone_size: .
v_call: TRBV7-3
d_call: TRBD2
cdr3_nt: TGTGCCAGCAGCTTATGGGGCGGGAGACGGGATACGCAGTATTTT
cdr3_aa: CASSLWGGRRDTQYF

j_call: TRBJ1-5
clone_size: .
v_call: TRBV21-1
d_call: .
cdr3_nt: TGTGCCAGCAGCAAAGAGAGGTCAAGGCCCCAGCATTTT
cdr3_aa: CASSKERSRPQHF

j_call: TRBJ1-1
clone_size: few
v_call: TRBV5-6
d_call: .
cdr3_nt: TGTGCCAGTTCTAGACAGAAGATGAACACTGAAGCTTTCTTT
cdr3_aa: CASSRQKMNTEAFF

j_call: TRBJ2-1
clone_size: few
v_call: TRBV21-1
d_call: .
cdr3_nt: TGTGCCAGCAGCAAATGGGGACTAGCGACAAGTAAGGGGCACAATGAGCAGTTCTTC
cdr3_aa: CASSKWGLATSKGHNEQFF

j_call: TRBJ2-7
clone_size: .
v_call: TRBV5-4
d_call: .
cdr3_nt: TGTGCCAGCAGCACCGCCGCAGCGACCTACGAGCAGTACTTC
cdr3_aa: CASSTAAATYEQYF

j_call: TRBJ2-1
clone_size: .
v_call: TRBV13
d_call: .
cdr3_nt: TGTGCCAGCAGCTTAAGTGGGCACTCCTACAATGAGCAGTTCTTC
cdr3_aa: CASSLSGHSYNEQFF

j_call: TRBJ1-1
clone_size: few
v_call: TRBV19
d_call: .
cdr3_nt: TGTGCCAGTAGTATACGACGCGGGGACACTGAAGCTTTCTTT
cdr3_aa: CASSIRRGDTEAFF

j_call: TRBJ1-3
clone_size: once
v_call: TRBV14
d_call: .
cdr3_nt: TGTGCCAGCAGCCAAGATGTAAGGACAGTGATCTCTGGAAACACCATATATTTT
cdr3_aa: CASSQDVRTVISGNTIYF

j_call: TRBJ2-2
clone_size: .
v_call: TRBV10-3
d_call: TRBD1
cdr3_nt: TGTGCCATCAGCCTGGGGACAGGACCCGGGGAGCTGTTTTTT
cdr3_aa: CAISLGTGPGELFF

j_call: TRBJ2-7
clone_size: .
v_call: TRBV6-5
d_call: .
cdr3_nt: TGTGCCAGCACCCCAGGGGTCTTGGGCGAGCAGTGCTTC
cdr3_aa: CASTPGVLGEQCF

j_call: TRBJ2-3
clone_size: .
v_call: TRBV6-4
d_call: TRBD2
cdr3_nt: TGTGCCAGCAGTCCGACTAGCGGGAGAGTTACAGATACGCAGTATTTT
cdr3_aa: CASSPTSGRVTDTQYF

j_call: TRBJ1-1
clone_size: .
v_call: TRBV27
d_call: .
cdr3_nt: TGTGCCAGCAGTTGGGGACAACTTAACACTGAAGCTTTCTTT
cdr3_aa: CASSWGQLNTEAFF

j_call: TRBJ1-4
clone_size: .
v_call: TRBV27
d_call: .
cdr3_nt: TGTGCCAGCAGTTCCTACCCGCACGCCACAGATAATGAAAAACTGTTTTTT
cdr3_aa: CASSSYPHATDNEKLFF

j_call: TRBJ2-1
clone_size: once
v_call: TRBV27
d_call: TRBD1
cdr3_nt: TGTGCCAGCAGCCCCCTGATTTTCGGTCCGGGACAGGCACGGACCTCCTACAATGAGCAGTTCTTC
cdr3_aa: CASSPLIFGPGQARTSYNEQFF

j_call: TRBJ2-5
clone_size: .
v_call: TRBV30
d_call: .
cdr3_nt: TGTGCCTGGAGTAGTAACTGGGCAGGGGGACTCTCAGAGACCCAGTACTTC
cdr3_aa: CAWSSNWAGGLSETQYF

j_call: TRBJ2-7
clone_size: few
v_call: TRBV25-1
d_call: TRBD1
cdr3_nt: TGTGCCAGCAGTTTAACAGGGGCAACCTACGAGCAGTACTTC
cdr3_aa: CASSLTGATYEQYF

j_call: TRBJ2-2
clone_size: .
v_call: TRBV5-1
d_call: .
cdr3_nt: TGCGCCAGCAGCTTGAGGTCGGGTTCGAACACCGGGGAGCTGTTTTTT
cdr3_aa: CASSLRSGSNTGELFF

j_call: TRBJ1-5
clone_size: once
v_call: TRBV7-2
d_call: .
cdr3_nt: TGTGCCAGCAGCTTAAACCGGGATCAGCCCCAGCATTTT
cdr3_aa: CASSLNRDQPQHF

j_call: TRBJ2-3
clone_size: .
v_call: TRBV11-3
d_call: .
cdr3_nt: TGTGCCAGCAGCCCTCGGACAGGCACAGATACGCAGTATTTT
cdr3_aa: CASSPRTGTDTQYF

j_call: TRBJ2-3
clone_size: .
v_call: TRBV5-6
d_call: .
cdr3_nt: TGTGCCAGCAGCTTGGCCGCAGCCGCGGGCCCCCTGGCAGGTACGCAGTATTTT
cdr3_aa: CASSLAAAAGPLAGTQYF

j_call: TRBJ2-7
clone_size: few
v_call: TRBV30
d_call: .
cdr3_nt: TGTGCCTGGAGTGTAGCTTTCCTTGGCTACGAGCAGTACTTC
cdr3_aa: CAWSVAFLGYEQYF

j_call: TRBJ1-3
clone_size: .
v_call: TRBV4-1
d_call: .
cdr3_nt: TGCGCCAGCAGCCGAGAGTACTCTGGAAACACCATATATTTT
cdr3_aa: CASSREYSGNTIYF